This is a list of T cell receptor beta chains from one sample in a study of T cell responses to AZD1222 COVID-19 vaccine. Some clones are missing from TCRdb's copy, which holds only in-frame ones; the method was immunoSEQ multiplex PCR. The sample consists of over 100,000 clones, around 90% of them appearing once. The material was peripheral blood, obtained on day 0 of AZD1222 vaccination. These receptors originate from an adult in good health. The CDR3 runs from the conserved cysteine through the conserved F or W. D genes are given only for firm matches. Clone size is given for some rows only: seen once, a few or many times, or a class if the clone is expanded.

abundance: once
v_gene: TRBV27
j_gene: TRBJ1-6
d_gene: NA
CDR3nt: TGTGCCAGCCACACCCCGCCTTCACCCCTCCACTTT
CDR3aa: CASHTPPSPLHF

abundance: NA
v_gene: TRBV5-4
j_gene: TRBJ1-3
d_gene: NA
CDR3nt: TGTGCCAGCAGCTTTGACGGACGTCCAAAGGACACCATATATTTT
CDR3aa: CASSFDGRPKDTIYF

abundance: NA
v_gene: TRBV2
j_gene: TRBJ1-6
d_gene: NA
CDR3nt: TGTGCCAGCGAAGCCATTAGCTCCTATAATTCACCCCTCCACTTT
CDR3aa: CASEAISSYNSPLHF

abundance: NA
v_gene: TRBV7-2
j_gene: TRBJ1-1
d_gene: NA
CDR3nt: TGTGCCAGCAGCTTAGTGGGTAGGCCCAACACTGAAGCTTTCTTT
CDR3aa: CASSLVGRPNTEAFF

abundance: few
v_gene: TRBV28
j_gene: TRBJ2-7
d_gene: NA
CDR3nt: TGTGCCAGCAGTTGGGGGAATCCCTACGAGCAGTACTTC
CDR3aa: CASSWGNPYEQYF

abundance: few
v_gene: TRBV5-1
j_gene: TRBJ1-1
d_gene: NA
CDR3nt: TGCGCCAGCAGCTCCATTCGCAGGGCGGGCACTGAAGCTTTCTTT
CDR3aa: CASSSIRRAGTEAFF

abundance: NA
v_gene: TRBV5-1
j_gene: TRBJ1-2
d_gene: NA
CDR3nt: TGCGCCAGCAGCAGTACCCCCGACTATGGCTACACCTTC
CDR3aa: CASSSTPDYGYTF

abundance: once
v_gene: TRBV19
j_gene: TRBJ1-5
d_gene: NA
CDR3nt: TGTGCCAGTAGTATGGGTCAGAATAGCAATCAGCCCCAGCATTTT
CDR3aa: CASSMGQNSNQPQHF

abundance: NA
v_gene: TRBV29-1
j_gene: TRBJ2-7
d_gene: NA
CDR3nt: TGCAGCGGGCGATCGAGGGACCCTACCTACGAGCAGTACTTC
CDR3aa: CSGRSRDPTYEQYF

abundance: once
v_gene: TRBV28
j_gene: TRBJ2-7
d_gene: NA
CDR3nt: TGTGCCAGCAGTCTCTCCAGGGTGCGGTACTTC
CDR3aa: CASSLSRVRYF

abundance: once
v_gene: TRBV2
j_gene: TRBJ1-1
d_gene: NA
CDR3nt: TGTGCCTGCCGACCCTCCCCGGTGAGGAACACTGAAGCTTTCTTT
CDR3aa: CACRPSPVRNTEAFF

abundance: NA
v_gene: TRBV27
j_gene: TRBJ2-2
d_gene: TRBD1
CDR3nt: TGTGCCAGCAGTTTAAGGACAGGGGTCACCGGGGAGCTGTTTTTT
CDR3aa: CASSLRTGVTGELFF

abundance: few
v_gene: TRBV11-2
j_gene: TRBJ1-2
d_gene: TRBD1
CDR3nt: TGTGCCAGCAGCCAAAACTTAATTCGAATCCGGGACAGGGAGGCCTTGACCTTC
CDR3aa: CASSQNLIRIRDREALTF

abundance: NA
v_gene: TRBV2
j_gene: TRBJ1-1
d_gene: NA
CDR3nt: TGTGCCAGCATTATCGGGCTTACGGGGGGCCCATCCCGAGCTTTCTTT
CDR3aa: CASIIGLTGGPSRAFF

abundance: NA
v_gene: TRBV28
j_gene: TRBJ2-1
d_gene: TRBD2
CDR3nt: TGTGCCAGCAGTCGCCCTAGCGGGGTTTGGGACAATGAGCAGTTCTTC
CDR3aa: CASSRPSGVWDNEQFF

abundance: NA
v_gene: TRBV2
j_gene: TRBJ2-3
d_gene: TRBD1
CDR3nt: TGTGCCAGCAGTGACCCGGGACAGGGAATAGATACGCAGTATTTT
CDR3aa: CASSDPGQGIDTQYF

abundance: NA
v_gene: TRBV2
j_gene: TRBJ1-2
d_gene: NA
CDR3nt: TGTGCCAGCAGTGCTTCGCCTTATGGCTACACCTTC
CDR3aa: CASSASPYGYTF

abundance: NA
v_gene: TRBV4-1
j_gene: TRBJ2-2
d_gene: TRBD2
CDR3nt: TGCGCCAGCAGCCAGGGAGCCGGCGGGAGGTTCACCGGGGAGCTGTTTTTT
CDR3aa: CASSQGAGGRFTGELFF

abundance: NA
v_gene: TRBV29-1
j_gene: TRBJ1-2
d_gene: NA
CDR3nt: TGCAGCGTCCGGCGACAGGTGGATGGCTACACCTTC
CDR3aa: CSVRRQVDGYTF

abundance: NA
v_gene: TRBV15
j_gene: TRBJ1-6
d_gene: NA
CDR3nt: TGTGCCACCAGCAGAGGACAGGCTTATAATTCACCCCTCCACTTT
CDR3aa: CATSRGQAYNSPLHF

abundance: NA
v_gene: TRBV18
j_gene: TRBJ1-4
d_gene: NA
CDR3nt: TGTGCCAGCTCACAGAAGCTAGCCGAGGAAAAACTGTTTTTT
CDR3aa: CASSQKLAEEKLFF

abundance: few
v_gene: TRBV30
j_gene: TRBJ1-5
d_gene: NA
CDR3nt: TGTGCCTGGAGTCCTTTGGCAAATCAGCCCCAGCATTTT
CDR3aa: CAWSPLANQPQHF

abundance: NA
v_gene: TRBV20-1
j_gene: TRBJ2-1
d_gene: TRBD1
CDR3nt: TGCAGTGCCGGGGACAGAAATGAGCAGTTCTTC
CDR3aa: CSAGDRNEQFF

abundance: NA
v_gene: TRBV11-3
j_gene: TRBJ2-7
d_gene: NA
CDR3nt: TGTGCCAGCAGCACCCGACAGGACTCCTACGAGCAGTACTTC
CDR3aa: CASSTRQDSYEQYF

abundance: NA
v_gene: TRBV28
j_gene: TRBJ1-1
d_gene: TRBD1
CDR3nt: TGTGCCACCCCCGTATTGTACAGGGGTATTGGAGGGGCTAACACTGAAGCTTTCTTT
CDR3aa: CATPVLYRGIGGANTEAFF

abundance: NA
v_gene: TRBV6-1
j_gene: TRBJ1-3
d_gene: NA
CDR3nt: TGTGCCAGCAGTGAAACCATGTGGACGACTGGAAACACCATATATTTT
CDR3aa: CASSETMWTTGNTIYF

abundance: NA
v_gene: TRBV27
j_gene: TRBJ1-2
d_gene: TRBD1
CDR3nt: TGTGCCAGCAGGGGGACAGGGACTTTTTCTAACTATGGCTACACCTTC
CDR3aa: CASRGTGTFSNYGYTF

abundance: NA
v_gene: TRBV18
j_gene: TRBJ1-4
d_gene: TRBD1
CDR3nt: TGTGCCAGCTCACTACCGGGACAGGGAGGTGAAAAACTGTTTTTT
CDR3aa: CASSLPGQGGEKLFF

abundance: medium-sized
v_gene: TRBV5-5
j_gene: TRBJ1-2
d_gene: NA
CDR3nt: TGTGCCAGCGGACGGGACACGGGGGATGGCTACACCTTC
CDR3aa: CASGRDTGDGYTF

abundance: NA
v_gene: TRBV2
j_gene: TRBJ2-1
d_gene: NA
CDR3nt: TGTGCCAGCAGTGGGGGGGCCCCCTACAATGAGCAGTTCTTC
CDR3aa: CASSGGAPYNEQFF

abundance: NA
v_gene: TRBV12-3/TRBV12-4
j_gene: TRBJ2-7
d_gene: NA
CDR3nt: TGTGCCAGCAGTTTAGGGTCCTACGAGCAGTACTTC
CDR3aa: CASSLGSYEQYF

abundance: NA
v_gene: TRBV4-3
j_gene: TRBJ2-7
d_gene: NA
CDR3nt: TGCGCCCTAATCGGGTCGGACCCGTACTACGAGCAGTACTTC
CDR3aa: CALIGSDPYYEQYF

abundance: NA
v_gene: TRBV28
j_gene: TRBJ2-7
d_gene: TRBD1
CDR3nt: TGTGCCAGCAGTTCGCCCGCTACCGGGACAGGGGGCAGCGAGCAGTACTTC
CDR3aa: CASSSPATGTGGSEQYF

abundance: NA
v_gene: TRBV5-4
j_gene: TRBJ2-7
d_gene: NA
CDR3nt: TGTGCCAGCAGCCCCGGATCCAGGGAAAGTAGGGTGCAGTACTTC
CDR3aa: CASSPGSRESRVQYF

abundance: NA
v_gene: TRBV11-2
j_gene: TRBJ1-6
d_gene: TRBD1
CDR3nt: TGTGCCAGCAGCTTAAACAGGGGTAACTCACCCCTCCACTTT
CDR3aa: CASSLNRGNSPLHF

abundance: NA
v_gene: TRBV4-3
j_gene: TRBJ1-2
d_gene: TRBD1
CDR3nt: TGCGCCAGCAGCCATTTTAGGACAGGGGGTAGTGGCTACACCTTC
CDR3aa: CASSHFRTGGSGYTF

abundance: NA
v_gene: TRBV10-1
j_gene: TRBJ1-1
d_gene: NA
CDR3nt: TGCGCCAGCAGTGAAAAAAGGGGGAACACTGAAGCTTTCTTT
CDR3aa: CASSEKRGNTEAFF

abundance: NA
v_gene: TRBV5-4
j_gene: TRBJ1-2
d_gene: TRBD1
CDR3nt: TGTGCCAGCAGCCAGAAGACAGGGCCAGATGGCTACACCTTC
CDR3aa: CASSQKTGPDGYTF

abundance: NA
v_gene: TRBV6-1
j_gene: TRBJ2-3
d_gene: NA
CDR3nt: TGTGCCAGCAGTGAAATGGAGGCGGGTCATCCCACAGATACGCAGTATTTT
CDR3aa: CASSEMEAGHPTDTQYF

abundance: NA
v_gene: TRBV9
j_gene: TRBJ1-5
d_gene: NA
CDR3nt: TGTGCCAGCAGCGTAGACAGCAGCAATCAGCCCCAGCATTTT
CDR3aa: CASSVDSSNQPQHF

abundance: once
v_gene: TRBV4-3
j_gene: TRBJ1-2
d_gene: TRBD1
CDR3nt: TGCGCCAGCAGCCAAGAGACAGGGTGGGTCATGGGCTATGGCTACACCTTC
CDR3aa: CASSQETGWVMGYGYTF

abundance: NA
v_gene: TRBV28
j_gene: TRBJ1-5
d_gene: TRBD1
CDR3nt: TGTGCCGTACGACAGGGGCCGCGGAATCAGCCCCAGCATTTT
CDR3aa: CAVRQGPRNQPQHF

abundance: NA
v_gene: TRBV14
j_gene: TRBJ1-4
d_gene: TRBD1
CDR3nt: TGTGCCAGCAGCCCGACAGGGGGGGCAACTAATGAAAAACTGTTTTTT
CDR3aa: CASSPTGGATNEKLFF

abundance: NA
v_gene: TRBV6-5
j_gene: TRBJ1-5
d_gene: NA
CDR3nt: TGTGCCAGCAGCCCGAGGTCTAGCAATCAGCCCCAGCATTTT
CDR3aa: CASSPRSSNQPQHF

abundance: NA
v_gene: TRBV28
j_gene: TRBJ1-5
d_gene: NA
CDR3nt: TGTGCCAGCAGTTTTGGCAGGAGTCAGCCCCAGCATTTT
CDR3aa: CASSFGRSQPQHF

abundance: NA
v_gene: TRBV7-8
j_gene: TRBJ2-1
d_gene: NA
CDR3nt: TGTGCCAGCAGCTTAGCACTAGCTTACTACAATGAGCAGTTCTTC
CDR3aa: CASSLALAYYNEQFF

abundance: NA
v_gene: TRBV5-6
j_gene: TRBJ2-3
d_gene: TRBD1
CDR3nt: TGTGCCAGCAGCTTGGCCCCCACAGGGGGAGATACGCAGTATTTT
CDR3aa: CASSLAPTGGDTQYF

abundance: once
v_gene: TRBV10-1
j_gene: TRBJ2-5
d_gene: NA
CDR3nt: TGCGCCAGCAGTGAGTTAATGGGGGAAGAGACCCAGTACTTC
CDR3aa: CASSELMGEETQYF

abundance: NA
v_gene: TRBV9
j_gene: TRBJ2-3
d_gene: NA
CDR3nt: TGTGCCAGCAGCGTGGAATGGTGGCCCACAGATACGCAGTATTTT
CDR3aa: CASSVEWWPTDTQYF

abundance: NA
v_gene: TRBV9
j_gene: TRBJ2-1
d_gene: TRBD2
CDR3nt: TGTGCCAGCTCCCCGAGGAGCGGGGGTTCATACAATGAGCAGTTCTTC
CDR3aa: CASSPRSGGSYNEQFF

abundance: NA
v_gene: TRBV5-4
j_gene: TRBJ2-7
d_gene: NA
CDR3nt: TGTGCCAGCAGCTTGCCTCCCCCGCCCTACGAGCAGTACTTC
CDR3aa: CASSLPPPPYEQYF

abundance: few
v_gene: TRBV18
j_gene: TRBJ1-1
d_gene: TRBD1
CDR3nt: TGTGCCAGCTCACTTCAGGGGGTTAGGACTGAAGCTTTCTTT
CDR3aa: CASSLQGVRTEAFF

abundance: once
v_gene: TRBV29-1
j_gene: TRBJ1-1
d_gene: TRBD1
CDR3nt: TGCAGCGTTACGACAGGGCACACTGAAGCTTTCTTT
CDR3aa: CSVTTGHTEAFF